Included here is one TCR beta chain sequence, with context. Its antigen is unknown. This specimen comes from a study of identical twins. General study results and limits: Low generation probability was overrepresented in out-of-frame alpha sequences shared by twins. Zero-insertion analyses were open to partial confounding by invariant MAIT and iNKT cells.

A universal primer binding site was introduced by template switching. The final cDNA contained unique molecular identifiers. Via MiXCR, TCRdb re-called the 5' RACE reads, giving one row per CDR3 protein. The table includes 210,000 or so distinct CDR3 sequences, about 7.5% detected once. In addition, the sample was reused for a study of yellow fever vaccine responses in identical twins.

The clonotype comes from a woman aged 18-29 years in good health. The source material was memory (CD45RO+) T cells sorted from blood.

CDR3 in amino acids: CASSLHLGRNNEQFF. Here the CDR3 DNA reads TGCGCCAGCAGCTTGCATCTCGGCAGAAACAATGAGCAGTTCTTC. The chain couples TRBV5-1 to TRBJ2-1; D is unresolved. Germline values: CDR1 SGHRS, CDR2 YFSETQ. Trimming shortened V by 1 base and J by 5 bases, and 13 bases separated the two germline ends. The CDR3 spans 15 residues.